This paragraph covers one T cell receptor (beta chain) sequence. This specimen belongs to a study of blood T cell repertoires in COVID-19. Turning to the study itself: The samples span acute and convalescent COVID-19 from the United States, Italy and Spain. The cDNA or gDNA used as material had been derived from T cells, B-cell-depleted T cells, or PBMCs.

V was clipped by 5 bases and J by 13 bases; unmatched bases: 5. CDR1 and CDR2 from the germline V gene are SGHVS and FQNEAQ. The length of the CDR3 is 13 residues. Study processing details: Reference gene primer amplification in the assay estimated nucleated cell counts. TCRdb's table, derived via immunoSEQ multiplex PCR, lists solely in-frame clones and lacks some. The V and J calls and the clone size are those of that table, but D and trimming were determined from the DNA. The sample consists of 150,000 to 200,000 clones, 75% to 90% of them appearing once. This receptor was taken from a human donor in a cohort sampled during active COVID-19. The chain couples TRBV7-8 to TRBJ2-1, with TRBD2 matching over 13 bases. The sequenced sample was peripheral blood. CDR3 DNA sequence: TGTGCCAGCAGCCTGACTAGCGGGAGGACCCAGTTCTTC. Translation gives CASSLTSGRTQFF.